A single TCR beta chain is shown here with its context. From germline, CDR1 is MNHNS and CDR2 SASEGT. Trimming removed 2 bases from V and 0 bases from J, with 20 bases in between. The CDR3 consists of 18 residues. The data derive from a study of blood T cell repertoires in COVID-19. The overall study: Specimens from acute and convalescent COVID-19 originated in the United States, Italy and Spain. Sample material is recorded as cDNA or gDNA derived from T cells, B-cell-depleted T cells, or PBMCs.

As processed by the authors: Reference gene primer amplification in the assay estimated nucleated cell counts. Profiled with immunoSEQ multiplex PCR; TCRdb holds only in-frame clones, not every one. V and J calls and clone size come straight from that table; D and trimming were deduced from the DNA. The sample shows 250,000 to 300,000 clones, about 85% of them seen only once. V is TRBV6-1 and J is TRBJ2-7; a weak D match, TRBD2 (7 bases). Sequencing was carried out using peripheral blood. The receptor's source is a woman in her fifties or sixties who had recovered from COVID-19. The CDR3 nucleotides are TGTGCCAGCAGTGAACAAGGTGTGGGGGGGCCCCGCTCCTACGAGCAGTACTTC. This encodes CASSEQGVGGPRSYEQYF.